This T cell receptor (beta chain) was sequenced during a study of yellow fever vaccine responses in identical twins. Study-wide findings and caveats: Twins' T cell vaccine responses reportedly looked partly convergent, partly personalized.

TCRdb processed the RT-PCR reads anew with MiXCR; each CDR3 protein has one entry. The sample comprises 2,000 to 2,500 distinct CDR3 sequences, over 60% of which are singletons, and approximately 12% rests with the top ten. The table lists this clonotype with a few counts. The antigen is not known. Trimming stripped 1 base from V and 4 bases from J, with 10 bases between. Germline assignment: CDR1 MNHEY and CDR2 SVGEGT. The CDR3 contains 14 residues. The rearrangement uses TRBV6-2 or TRBV6-3 and TRBJ2-5, with no clear D. The source material was T cells from blood (PBMCs), unsorted or a sorted subset (not recorded which), sampled before or after yellow fever vaccination (not recorded which). The TCR comes from a woman aged 18-35 years who received the yellow fever vaccine. The CDR3 region is CASSYFLTVETQYF. The DNA for the CDR3 is TGTGCCAGCAGTTACTTCCTTACAGTAGAGACCCAGTACTTC.